Listed below are T cell receptor beta chains from one sample, sequenced in a study of CD8+ T cells in alopecia areata. Sequenced by immunoSEQ multiplex PCR; TCRdb stores in-frame clones only, minus some. The table records roughly 150,000 clones, 45% to 65% of them present only once. The sample in question was CD8+ T cells sorted from blood, obtained at week 4, from a patient treated with tofacitinib. All receptors derive from a human donor with alopecia areata. Both conserved end residues are part of each CDR3. A D gene is named only where the DNA matches it firmly. Size tells how often a clone was seen (once, few, many) or the class of an expanded clone, and some rows leave it out.

j_gene	abundance	d_gene	v_gene	CDR3nt	CDR3aa
TRBJ1-3	NA	TRBD1	TRBV29-1	TGCAGCGTTGAAAGACAGGGGATGTTGGGAAACACCATATATTTT	CSVERQGMLGNTIYF
TRBJ2-7	NA	NA	TRBV4-2	TGTGCCAGCAGCCAGGGCATCAACTACGAGCAGTACTTC	CASSQGINYEQYF
TRBJ2-1	few	TRBD1	TRBV30	TGTGCCTGGAGTGTAGGGACAGGGGTCGATGAGCAGTTCTTC	CAWSVGTGVDEQFF
TRBJ1-5	few	NA	TRBV2	TGTGCCAGCAGTGGGACAGAGCGGATGGAGCCCCAGCATTTT	CASSGTERMEPQHF
TRBJ2-1	NA	TRBD1	TRBV30	TGTGCCTGGAGTACGACAGGGGGAGATGAGCAGTTCTTC	CAWSTTGGDEQFF
TRBJ2-1	few	NA	TRBV7-9	TGTGCCAGCACGCCAGCGGTGGCGGTGTCCTACAATGAGCAGTTCTTC	CASTPAVAVSYNEQFF
TRBJ1-2	NA	NA	TRBV30	TGTGCCTGGAGTCTAGGGGAAGGCTACACCTTC	CAWSLGEGYTF
TRBJ1-1	NA	NA	TRBV29-1	TGCAGCGTTGACGGGAGGATGAACACTGAAGCTTTCTTT	CSVDGRMNTEAFF
TRBJ2-7	NA	TRBD2	TRBV9	TGTGCCAGCAGCGCCATAGCGGGGGGACCATCCTACGAGCAGTACTTC	CASSAIAGGPSYEQYF
TRBJ2-7	few	NA	TRBV30	TGTGCCTGGAGTGACGAACCGGGCACCGAGCAGTACTTC	CAWSDEPGTEQYF
TRBJ1-2	once	NA	TRBV9	TGTGCCAGCAGCACCCAGGGTATCGGCTACACCTTC	CASSTQGIGYTF
TRBJ1-2	NA	NA	TRBV30	TGTGCCTGGGGGGAACTACAGGGTTGGTATGGCTACACCTTC	CAWGELQGWYGYTF
TRBJ2-2	few	NA	TRBV7-9	TGTGCCATCCGGGCGGAGACCGGGGAGCTGTTTTTT	CAIRAETGELFF
TRBJ2-7	few	NA	TRBV29-1	TGCAGCGTTGTAGCGGCCAGGGTTGGCTACGAGCAGTACTTC	CSVVAARVGYEQYF
TRBJ2-7	NA	NA	TRBV9	TGTGCCAGCAGCGTAGGGGCCGCCTACGAGCAGTACTTC	CASSVGAAYEQYF
TRBJ2-7	few	NA	TRBV11-2	TGTGCCAGCAGCTTAGTAGGGAACGAGCAGTACTTC	CASSLVGNEQYF
TRBJ1-3	once	NA	TRBV5-1	TGCGCCAGCAAGTTATTCGGAGACTCTGGAAACACCATATATTTT	CASKLFGDSGNTIYF
TRBJ1-6	NA	NA	TRBV25-1	TGTGCCAGCAGTGGGGCGAGGGACTATAATTCACCCCTCCACTTT	CASSGARDYNSPLHF
TRBJ2-7	NA	TRBD2	TRBV9	TGTGCCAGCAGCGTCGAGGCTAGCGGGGGGCCCTACTACGAGCAGTACTTC	CASSVEASGGPYYEQYF